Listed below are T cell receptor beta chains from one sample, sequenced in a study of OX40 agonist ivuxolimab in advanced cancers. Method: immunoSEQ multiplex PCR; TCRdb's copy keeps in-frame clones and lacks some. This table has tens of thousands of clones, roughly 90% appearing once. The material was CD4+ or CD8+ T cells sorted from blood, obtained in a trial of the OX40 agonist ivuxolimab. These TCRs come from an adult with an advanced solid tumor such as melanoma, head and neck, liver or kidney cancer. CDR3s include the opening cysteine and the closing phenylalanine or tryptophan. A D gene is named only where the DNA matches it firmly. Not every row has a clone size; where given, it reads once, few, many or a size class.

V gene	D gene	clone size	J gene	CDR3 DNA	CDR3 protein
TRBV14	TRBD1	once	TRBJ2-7	TGTGCCAGCAGCCAAGTAGCAGGGGGCTACGAGCAGTACTTC	CASSQVAGGYEQYF
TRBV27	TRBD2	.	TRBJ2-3	TGTGCCAGCGTAGGACTAGCGGGAATCACAGATACGCAGTATTTT	CASVGLAGITDTQYF
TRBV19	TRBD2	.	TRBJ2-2	TGTGCCAGTAGTAGGGGGGCTAGCGGGGACCCGAACACCGGGGAGCTGTTTTTT	CASSRGASGDPNTGELFF
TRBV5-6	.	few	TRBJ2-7	TGTGCCAGCAGCTTGGCCCTAGGTGGTGAGCAGTACTTC	CASSLALGGEQYF
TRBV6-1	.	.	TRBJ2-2	TGTGCCAGCAGTGATTACGGGGGAAACACCGGGGAGCTGTTTTTT	CASSDYGGNTGELFF
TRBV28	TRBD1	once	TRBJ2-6	TGTGCCAGCAGTCCAGGACAGGGGGTCGATGGGGCCAACGTCCTGACTTTC	CASSPGQGVDGANVLTF
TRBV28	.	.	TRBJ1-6	TGTGCCAGCATCGAAGGGGCAGAGAATTCACCCCTCCACTTT	CASIEGAENSPLHF
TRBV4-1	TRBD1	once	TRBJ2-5	TGCGCCAGCAGCCAAGCCCGGGACAGGCGAGAGACCCAGTACTTC	CASSQARDRRETQYF
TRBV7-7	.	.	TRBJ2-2	TGTGCCAGCAGCTCCCAAGCTGGGGCCGGGGAGCTGTTTTTT	CASSSQAGAGELFF
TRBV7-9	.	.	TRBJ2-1	TGTGCCAGCAGTTCTTCTCTTCCGGCCGCAGGGGAGCAGTTCTTC	CASSSSLPAAGEQFF
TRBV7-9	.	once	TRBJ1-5	TGTGCCAGCAGCTTAGGAGGCTTCAATCAGCCCCAGCATTTT	CASSLGGFNQPQHF
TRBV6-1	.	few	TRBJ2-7	TGTGCCAGCAGTGAAGGGGGGATCCTTTACGAGCAGTACTTC	CASSEGGILYEQYF
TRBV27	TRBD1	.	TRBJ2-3	TGTGCCAGCAGTTTCCGGGACAGGGGGAGCACAGATACGCAGTATTTT	CASSFRDRGSTDTQYF
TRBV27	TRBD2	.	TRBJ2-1	TGTGCCAGCAGTTTCGGTGGACTAGCGGGCTACAATGAGCAGTTCTTC	CASSFGGLAGYNEQFF
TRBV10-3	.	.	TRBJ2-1	TGTGCCATCAGTGAGGGTGTGAAGAATGAGCAGTTCTTC	CAISEGVKNEQFF
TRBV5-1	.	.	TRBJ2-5	TGCGCCAGCAGGGGTCAGGACGGCCAAGAGACCCAGTACTTC	CASRGQDGQETQYF
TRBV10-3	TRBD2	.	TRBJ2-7	TGTGCCACCCAACTAGCGGGGGGGCCGTACGAGCAGTACTTC	CATQLAGGPYEQYF
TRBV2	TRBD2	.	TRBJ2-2	TGTGCCAGCAGTGAAGAAGGACTAGCGGGAGCCGGGGAGCTGTTTTTT	CASSEEGLAGAGELFF
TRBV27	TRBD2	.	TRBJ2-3	TGTGCCAGCGCGAGGGGCGGGGGGGGTCCCACAGATACGCAGTATTTT	CASARGGGGPTDTQYF
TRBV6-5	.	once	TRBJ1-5	TGTGCCAGCAGTTACAATCTGTATCAGCCCCAGCATTTT	CASSYNLYQPQHF
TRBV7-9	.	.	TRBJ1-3	TGTGCCAGCAGCTTACAGCAGGGATCGACTGGAAACACCATATATTTT	CASSLQQGSTGNTIYF
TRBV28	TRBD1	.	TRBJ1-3	TGTGCCAGCAGAAAACAGGGGATGCCGTCTGGAAACACCATATATTTT	CASRKQGMPSGNTIYF
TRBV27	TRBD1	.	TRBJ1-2	TGTGCCAGCAGTTCCCCGGGACAGGGAAACTATGGCTACACCTTC	CASSSPGQGNYGYTF
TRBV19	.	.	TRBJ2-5	TGTGCCAGTAAATGGGCAGGCGGGCCGGGGACCCAGTACTTC	CASKWAGGPGTQYF
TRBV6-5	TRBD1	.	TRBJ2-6	TGTGCCAGCAGTCCCCGACCCGGGACAGCAGACCTCACGGCTTTC	CASSPRPGTADLTAF
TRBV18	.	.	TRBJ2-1	TGTGCCAGCTCAAAAGTCCACGGGGTACATGAGCAGTTCTTC	CASSKVHGVHEQFF
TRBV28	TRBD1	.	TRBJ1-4	TGTGCCAGCAGTGGGGCCGGGACAGGGGATGAAAAACTGTTTTTT	CASSGAGTGDEKLFF
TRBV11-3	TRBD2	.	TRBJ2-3	TGTGCCAGCAGCCAGCGGGGGGCTACAGATACGCAGTATTTT	CASSQRGATDTQYF
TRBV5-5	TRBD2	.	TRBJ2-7	TGTGCCAGCAGCTTGGCTGGGAGCGGGAGCTTTTTATACGAGCAGTACTTC	CASSLAGSGSFLYEQYF
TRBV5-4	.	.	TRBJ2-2	TGTGCCAGCAGCCCCCTGAGCCCAGGGCTCACCGGGGAGCTGTTTTTT	CASSPLSPGLTGELFF
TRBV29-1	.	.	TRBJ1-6	TGCAGCGTTCTACAGGGTGGGAATTCACCCCTCCACTTT	CSVLQGGNSPLHF
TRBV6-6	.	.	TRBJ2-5	TGTGCCAGCAGTTACTCGGCAGGGGGGGAGACCCAGTACTTC	CASSYSAGGETQYF
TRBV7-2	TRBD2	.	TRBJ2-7	TGTGCCAGCAGCCTGGGACTAGTTGGGACCGAGCAGTACTTC	CASSLGLVGTEQYF
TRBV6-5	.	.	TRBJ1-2	TGTGCCAGCAGTTACTCGATGGCCTATGGCTACACCTTC	CASSYSMAYGYTF
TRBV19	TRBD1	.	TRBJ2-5	TGTGCCAGTAGTATAATAGACAGGGGGCTAGAGACCCAGTACTTC	CASSIIDRGLETQYF
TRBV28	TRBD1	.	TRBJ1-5	TGTGCCAGCAGAGACTCCGGGACAGGGGTGGGTCAGCCCCAGCATTTT	CASRDSGTGVGQPQHF
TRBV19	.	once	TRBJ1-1	TGTGCCAGTAGTATATTCGTGGACACTGAAGCTTTCTTT	CASSIFVDTEAFF
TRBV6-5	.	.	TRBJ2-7	TGTGCCAGCAGTACGCCAGGGGGGGAGCAGTACTTC	CASSTPGGEQYF
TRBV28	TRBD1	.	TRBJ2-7	TGTGCCAGCAGTTCATTAACCCACCCACGACAGGGCTGGGGGGAGCAGTACTTC	CASSSLTHPRQGWGEQYF
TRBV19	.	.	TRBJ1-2	TGTGCCAGTAGACAACCTGGGGGCAGGACCTCTAACTATGGCTACACCTTC	CASRQPGGRTSNYGYTF
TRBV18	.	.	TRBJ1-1	TGTGCCAGCTCACCACTACAGGGCGGGGGCACTGAAGCTTTCTTT	CASSPLQGGGTEAFF
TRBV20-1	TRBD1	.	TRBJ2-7	TGCAGTGGGACAGGGAACGACGAGCAGTACTTC	CSGTGNDEQYF
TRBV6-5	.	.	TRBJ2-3	TGTGCCAGCAGTTACAGGGTACAGTTTCGTGATACGCAGTATTTT	CASSYRVQFRDTQYF
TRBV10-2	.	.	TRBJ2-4	TGCGCCAGCAGCCCACAGCGGAACAACATTCAGTACTTC	CASSPQRNNIQYF
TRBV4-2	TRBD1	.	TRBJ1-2	TGTGCCAGCAGCCAGACAGGGGCGCGCTATGGCTACACCTTC	CASSQTGARYGYTF
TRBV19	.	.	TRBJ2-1	TGTGCCAGCCAAAGGGGTTCCACCTACAATGAGCAGTTCTTC	CASQRGSTYNEQFF
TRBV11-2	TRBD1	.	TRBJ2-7	TGTGCCAGCAGCTCCTACAGGGGGCGAGACGAGCAGTACTTC	CASSSYRGRDEQYF
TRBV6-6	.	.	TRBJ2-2	TGTGCCAGCAGTTACTCACGGAGGACGAACACCGGGGAGCTGTTTTTT	CASSYSRRTNTGELFF
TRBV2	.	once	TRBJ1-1	TGTGCCAGCAGTGTCTACCTGAACACTGAAGCTTTCTTT	CASSVYLNTEAFF
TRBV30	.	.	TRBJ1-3	TGTGCCTGGAGTGTGGTTGGAAACACCATATATTTT	CAWSVVGNTIYF
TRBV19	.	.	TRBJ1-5	TGTGCCAGTAAAAATGTGGGACCGACTCTTGGGCCCCAGCATTTT	CASKNVGPTLGPQHF
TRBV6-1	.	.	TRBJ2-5	TGTGCCAGCACACACGGCGGACAGAGCGAGACCCAGTACTTC	CASTHGGQSETQYF
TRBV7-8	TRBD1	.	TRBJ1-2	TGTGCCAGCAGCCGGCTAGGGGGGACAGGGGGAGTGATTGGCTACACCTTC	CASSRLGGTGGVIGYTF
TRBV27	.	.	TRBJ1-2	TGTGCCAGCAGTTTGATAGGGGGGTATGGCTACACCTTC	CASSLIGGYGYTF
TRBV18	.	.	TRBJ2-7	TGTGCCAGCTCACCAAAACGGGGCAACGCCTACGAGCAGTACTTC	CASSPKRGNAYEQYF
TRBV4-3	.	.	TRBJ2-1	TGCGCCAGCAGCCAAGATTATACTCAGGGGTACAATGAGCAGTTCTTC	CASSQDYTQGYNEQFF
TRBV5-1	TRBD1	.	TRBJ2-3	TGCGCCAGCCGGACAGGGGGAGGGACAGATACGCAGTATTTT	CASRTGGGTDTQYF
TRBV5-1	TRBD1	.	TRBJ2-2	TGCGCCAGCAGCTCGGACAGGGGAGGCACCGGGGAGCTGTTTTTT	CASSSDRGGTGELFF
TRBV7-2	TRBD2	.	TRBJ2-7	TGTGCCAGCAGCTTGAGCGGGGCGAGCTCCTACGAGCAGTACTTC	CASSLSGASSYEQYF